The 8 T cell receptor beta chains reported below all come from one sample, sequenced in a study of blood T cell repertoires in COVID-19. Libraries were prepared by immunoSEQ multiplex PCR; TCRdb keeps only in-frame clonotypes and omits some of them. Among around 260,000 clones listed, about 85% were seen once. Source material: peripheral blood. The receptors stem from a human donor with COVID-19, enrolled during active disease. The donor label of this sample is uncertain.

The chain carries TRBV6-5 and TRBJ1-6; tentatively, D is TRBD1 (5 bases). Per germline, CDR1 MNHEY and CDR2 SVGAGI. The CDR3 consists of 15 residues. Trimming took off 4 bases at V and 1 base at J, with 8 bases between the two ends. The CDR3 nucleotides are TGTGCCAGCAGTTCGCAGGGTTCCTATAATTCACCCCTCCACTTT. This translates into CASSSQGSYNSPLHF.

The CDR3 sequence: CSASLQGTSGRFDEQYF. Here the CDR3 DNA reads TGCAGTGCTAGTCTCCAAGGGACTAGCGGGAGGTTCGACGAGCAGTACTTC. The J gene is TRBJ2-7, the V gene TRBV20-1, with 15 bases fitting TRBD2. Germline-derived CDR1 and CDR2 are DFQATT and SNEGSKA (reference sequence). V lost 3 bases and J lost 5; bases outside the gene matches: 11. The CDR3 length is 17 residues.

This chain joins TRBV3-1 (or the pseudogene TRBV3-2) and TRBJ1-1; D unresolved. The germline V and J ends were trimmed by 0 bases and 0 bases, with 8 bases remaining between them. This CDR3 is 15 amino acids long. Germline values: CDR1 LGHDT, CDR2 YNNKEL (reference sequence). CDR3 amino acids: CASSQEGRMNTEAFF. The DNA of the CDR3 is TGTGCCAGCAGCCAAGAGGGGAGGATGAACACTGAAGCTTTCTTT.

A note on this clone: The same CDR3 is also encoded by other DNA sequences in this sample. The chain joins TRBV6-6 to TRBJ1-1, with 7 bases that match TRBD1. The CDR3 spans 15 residues. CDR1 is MNHNY and CDR2 is SVGAGI in the germline V gene (reference sequence). Trimming removed 6 bases from V and 1 base from J; junction bases left unmatched: 8. In nucleotides, the CDR3 is TGTGCCAGCAGCCATTTACAGGGGAGGAACACTGAAGCTTTCTTT. It translates to CASSHLQGRNTEAFF.

The chain combines TRBV23-1 with TRBJ1-5, with no clear D. TRBV23-1 is an open reading frame, and its role is uncertain. Trimming stripped 0 bases from V and 4 bases from J, with 16 bases between. The CDR3 length is 17 residues. CDR3 nucleotide sequence: TGCGCCAGCAGTCAATCGGAGGGAGGGTGCGTAAATCAGCCCCAGCATTTT. Its protein is CASSQSEGGCVNQPQHF.

The V call is TRBV3-1 (or the pseudogene TRBV3-2), the J call TRBJ1-4; TRBD1 aligns across 7 bases. Germline-derived CDR1 and CDR2 are LGHDT and YNNKEL (reference sequence). The length of the CDR3 is 14 residues. The junction had 2 bases not matched to a gene; V was cut back by 1 base and J by 6 bases. CDR3 nucleotide sequence: TGTGCCAGCAGCCAAGCTACAGGGGATGAAAAACTGTTTTTT. Its protein is CASSQATGDEKLFF.

The chain joins TRBV6-1 to TRBJ2-2; D call uncertain. The germline V gene has CDR1 MNHNS and CDR2 SASEGT. The CDR3 totals 14 residues. The ends were cut back, 3 bases at V and 5 bases at J, with 10 bases in the middle. This CDR3 reads CASSENRLTGELFF. CDR3 nucleotide sequence: TGTGCCAGCAGTGAGAACAGATTAACCGGGGAGCTGTTTTTT.

The rearrangement uses TRBV3-1 (or the pseudogene TRBV3-2) and TRBJ2-1; tentatively, D is TRBD1 (6 bases). The V gene lost 3 bases and the J gene lost 7 bases, with 13 bases spanning the gap. Looked up from germline, CDR1 is LGHDT and CDR2 is YNNKEL (reference sequence). The CDR3 totals 14 residues. The CDR3 region has the DNA TGTGCCAGCAGCCAGAACAGGGCCTTAAATGAGCAGTTCTTC. It translates to CASSQNRALNEQFF.